These 32 T cell receptor beta chains came from one sample sequenced in a study of beta chain features in type 1 diabetes. Study findings and constraints: Patients with Type 1 diabetes showed moderately but significantly shorter TCRB CDR3s in all four CD4+ subsets.

The entirety of the isolated RNA underwent reverse transcription, so expressed TCRB transcripts were sequenced. Sequencing was performed with immunoSEQ multiplex PCR; in TCRdb, only in-frame clones are kept and a portion is missing. This table holds a few hundred thousand clones, 10% to 15% found once. These receptors have no known antigen. The sample consisted of naive CD4+ T cells from blood. These TCRs come from a woman in her late teens or twenties with type 1 diabetes.

There are a few counts of this clone. This chain connects TRBV7-2 to TRBJ2-7; TRBD1 agrees at 7 bases. The CDR3 extends over 14 amino acids. Germline lookup yields CDR1 SGHTA and CDR2 FQGNSA. Germline trimming cut 7 bases from V and 7 bases from J; bases unmatched to any gene: 13. DNA of the CDR3: TGTGCCAGCAACACTATGACAGGGTCAGATGAGCAGTACTTC. The encoded protein is CASNTMTGSDEQYF.

The CDR3 DNA reads TGCGCCAGCAGCCAAGATTGGCTAGTGGCAGTCTACGAGCAGTACTTC. Translation gives CASSQDWLVAVYEQYF. The rearrangement joins TRBV4-3 to TRBJ2-7, with unresolved D. The V end was cut by 0 bases, the J end by 3 bases, with 15 bases between. The CDR3 consists of 16 residues. Germline V CDR1 and CDR2: LGHNA, YSLEER.

The J gene is TRBJ1-5, the V gene TRBV18; D remains ambiguous. Trimming removed 3 bases from V and 0 bases from J, with 6 bases in between. The length of the CDR3 is 14 residues. Germline CDR1 and CDR2: KGHSH and LQKENI. CDR3 sequence reads: CASSPTYSNQPQHF. The CDR3, as DNA: TGTGCCAGCTCACCTACATATAGCAATCAGCCCCAGCATTTT.

The V and J genes are TRBV29-1 and TRBJ1-2; weak D call: TRBD1 (5 bases). The CDR3 totals 16 residues. The germline V gene encodes CDR1 SQVTM and CDR2 ANQGSEA. Trimming cost V 4 bases and J 4 bases, with 22 bases left between them. The CDR3 here is CSVGRVWGNTTYGYTF. CDR3 in DNA: TGCAGCGTTGGACGGGTGTGGGGCAACACGACCTATGGCTACACCTTC.

V gene TRBV18 combines with J gene TRBJ1-4; no reliable D call. CDR1 is KGHSH and CDR2 is LQKENI in the germline V gene. The CDR3 length is 13 residues. Trimming removed 6 bases from V and 5 bases from J, with 10 bases in between. In nucleotides, the CDR3 is TGTGCCAGCTCGCCGGCGGGGAATGAAAAACTGTTTTTT. Its translation: CASSPAGNEKLFF.

CDR3 in DNA: TGCGCCAGCAGCTTGTTGTCTAGCGGGAGGGGCAATGAGCAGTTCTTC. This sequence encodes CASSLLSSGRGNEQFF. The chain carries TRBV5-1 and TRBJ2-1, with TRBD2 identical over 12 bases. The trim removed 1 base at V and 6 bases at J, leaving 5 bases unmatched. This CDR3 has 16 residues. CDR1 is SGHRS, CDR2 YFSETQ, per germline.

The CDR3 DNA reads TGTGCCAGCAGCTTAGTGACAGGGGGCCACACTGAAGCTTTCTTT. Its translation: CASSLVTGGHTEAFF. The chain recombines TRBV7-9 with TRBJ1-1, with 10 bases fitting TRBD1. Germline trimming cut 1 base from V and 3 bases from J; bases unmatched to any gene: 2. CDR1 and CDR2 (germline): SEHNR, FQNEAQ (reference sequence). CDR3 length equals 15 residues.

The sample holds a few counts of this clone. The chain joins TRBV10-3 to TRBJ2-3; 10 nucleotides align to TRBD2. Trimming cost V 6 bases and J 6 bases; bases outside gene matches: 15. The germline V gene has CDR1 ENHRY and CDR2 SYGVKD. The CDR3 runs 17 residues. CDR3 sequence (DNA): TGTGCCATCAGGGGGGGGACTAGCGCGCCCATGATGGATACGCAGTATTTT. Translation gives CAIRGGTSAPMMDTQYF.

About this clone itself: This specimen includes other DNA sequences encoding the same CDR3. The rearrangement uses TRBV29-1 and TRBJ1-2, with D unclear. With 3 bases removed from V and 7 bases from J, the gap between germline ends came to 3 bases. The CDR3 is made up of 9 amino acids. Germline CDR1 and CDR2: SQVTM and ANQGSEA. This chain's CDR3 is CSVDSGYTF. CDR3 sequence (DNA): TGCAGCGTTGATAGTGGCTACACCTTC. Combining the CDR3 with reference TRBV29-1 and TRBJ1-2 gives the whole variable domain SAVISQKPSRDICQRGTSLTIQCQVDSQVTMMFWYRQQPGQSLTLIATANQGSEATYESGFVIDKFPISRPNLTFSTLTVSNMSPEDSSIYLCSVDSGYTFGSGTRLTVV.

In its sample, this clone was seen a few times. This rearrangement joins TRBV19 to TRBJ1-3, with unresolved D. The CDR3 runs to 13 residues. Germline V gives CDR1 LNHDA, CDR2 SQIVND (reference sequence). Trimming took off 10 bases at V and 0 bases at J, with 10 bases between the two ends. The DNA of the CDR3 is TGTGCCATCGCGGGCCACTCTGGAAACACCATATATTTT. Amino acid sequence: CAIAGHSGNTIYF.

V usage is TRBV29-1 and J usage is TRBJ1-1; TRBD1 agrees at 8 bases. The CDR3 runs 13 residues. Germline assignment: CDR1 SQVTM and CDR2 ANQGSEA. The V segment lost 4 bases and the J segment 7 bases; nucleotides outside the gene matches: 8. CDR3 residues: CSVGTGMKDEAFF. The CDR3 region has the DNA TGCAGCGTTGGGACAGGGATGAAAGATGAAGCTTTCTTT.

The V gene is TRBV29-1, the J gene TRBJ2-6; D is perhaps TRBD1 (5 bases). The germline V gene encodes CDR1 SQVTM and CDR2 ANQGSEA. Between the trimmed V and J ends, which lost 6 bases and 0 bases, there was a span of 15 bases. The CDR3 loop spans 16 amino acids. The CDR3 region has the DNA TGCAGCGTCCGACAGAGCAGAATCTCTGGGGCCAACGTCCTGACTTTC. Protein: CSVRQSRISGANVLTF. The variable domain in full, completed from reference TRBV29-1 and TRBJ2-6, reads SAVISQKPSRDICQRGTSLTIQCQVDSQVTMMFWYRQQPGQSLTLIATANQGSEATYESGFVIDKFPISRPNLTFSTLTVSNMSPEDSSIYLCSVRQSRISGANVLTFGAGSRLTVL.

This clone appeared a few times. This chain joins TRBV11-3 and TRBJ2-3; TRBD2 matches 12 bases. Germline V gives CDR1 SGHNT, CDR2 YENEEA. J gave up 7 bases and V 5 bases, and 7 bases lay outside the gene matches. The CDR3 length is 15 residues. The CDR3 sequence: CASSRGLAGGYTQYF. CDR3 in DNA: TGTGCCAGCAGCCGGGGACTAGCGGGTGGTTATACGCAGTATTTT.

This clone was detected a few times. V usage is TRBV14 and J usage is TRBJ2-7, with 13 bases identical to TRBD2. This CDR3 has 16 amino acids. Germline V gene lookup returns CDR1 SGHDN and CDR2 FVKESK. J lost 4 bases, V lost 4 bases, and 7 bases had no gene match. The CDR3 sequence is CASSRPGLAGIYEQYF. The CDR3 coding sequence is TGTGCCAGCAGCCGACCGGGACTAGCGGGAATTTACGAGCAGTACTTC.

The rearrangement uses TRBV16 and TRBJ1-6; maybe TRBD1 (5 bases). The V end was cut by 3 bases, the J end by 1 base, with 16 bases between. In germline, CDR1 is KGHSY, CDR2 FQNENV. The CDR3 covers 18 residues. The CDR3 sequence: CASSQPGTGRSYNSPLHF. The DNA for the CDR3 is TGTGCCAGCAGCCAGCCGGGGACGGGGAGGTCCTATAATTCACCCCTCCACTTT.

This clone has only a few counts. The chain employs TRBV9 and TRBJ2-3; D not certain. This CDR3 has 14 residues. V lost 2 bases and J 5 bases, leaving 12 bases between the germline ends. Germline loops: CDR1 SGDLS, CDR2 YYNGEE. CDR3 sequence: CASSVEPGRDTQYF. For the CDR3, the DNA is TGTGCCAGCAGCGTTGAGCCAGGTCGAGATACGCAGTATTTT.

The rearrangement joins TRBV4-3 to TRBJ2-5, with a tentative D call TRBD2 (7 bases). The J call may be incorrect, as the DNA end agrees better with TRBJ2-7. CDR3 length equals 15 residues. Germline CDR1 and CDR2: LGHNA and YSLEER. CDR3: CASSQDRGATYEQYF. The CDR3 DNA reads as TGCGCCAGCAGCCAAGATCGGGGGGCTACCTACGAGCAGTACTTC.

The chain uses TRBV28 and TRBJ2-7; tentatively, D is TRBD1 (5 bases). Trimming cost V 8 bases and J 5 bases, with 19 bases left between them. CDR1 and CDR2 from the germline V gene are MDHEN and SYDVKM. The CDR3 length is 14 residues. The CDR3 spells CASERWQGPNEQYF. Written as DNA, the CDR3 is TGTGCCAGCGAACGGTGGCAGGGCCCCAACGAGCAGTACTTC.

This clone showed up just a few times. The chain couples TRBV4-3 to TRBJ1-3; 7 bases match TRBD1. With V trimmed by 3 bases and J by 7 bases, 9 bases remained unmatched. The germline V gene has CDR1 LGHNA and CDR2 YSLEER. The CDR3 spans 15 residues. CDR3 nucleotide sequence: TGCGCCAGCAGCCAGCACCGACAGGGCGACAACACCATATATTTT. Its protein is CASSQHRQGDNTIYF.

This chain joins TRBV30 and TRBJ1-1; a weak D match, TRBD1 (6 bases). Trimming pared 1 base from V and 7 bases from J, leaving 10 bases between. This CDR3 has 12 amino acids. CDR1 is GTSNPN, CDR2 SVGIG, per germline (reference sequence). The CDR3 region is CAWSGRQVEAFF. The CDR3 coding sequence is TGTGCCTGGAGTGGAAGACAGGTTGAAGCTTTCTTT. Looking up the rest from reference TRBV30 and TRBJ1-1 gives the full variable domain: SQTIHQWPATLVQPVGSPLSLECTVEGTSNPNLYWYRQAAGRGLQLLFYSVGIGQISSEVPQNLSASRPQDRQFILSSKKLLLSDSGFYLCAWSGRQVEAFFGQGTRLTVV.

The chain has TRBV28 and TRBJ1-5; TRBD1 is a possible D gene (6 bases). The CDR3 has 14 amino acids. The germline V gene encodes CDR1 MDHEN and CDR2 SYDVKM. Trimming shortened V by 5 bases and J by 7 bases, and 15 bases separated the two germline ends. CDR3 residues: CASSQTGLKQPQHF. CDR3 bases: TGTGCCAGCAGTCAGACAGGCTTGAAGCAGCCCCAGCATTTT.

A few counts support this clone. V gene TRBV5-4 combines with J gene TRBJ2-3, with 8 bases that match TRBD1. This CDR3 contains 14 residues. Unmatched junction bases numbered 1, after V lost 4 bases and J lost 0 bases. Germline V gene lookup returns CDR1 SGHNT and CDR2 YYREEE (reference sequence). For the CDR3, the DNA is TGTGCCAGCAGCGGGACAGGAAGCACAGATACGCAGTATTTT. Protein product: CASSGTGSTDTQYF.

A few counts support this clone. This chain connects TRBV6-1 to TRBJ2-1; 10 positions agree with TRBD2. Germline-derived CDR1 and CDR2 are MNHNS and SASEGT. The CDR3 contains 14 residues. V gave up 8 bases and J gave up 6 bases; unmatched junction bases: 7. In nucleotides, the CDR3 is TGTGCCAGCGTCCTAGCGGGAGTGGGCAATGAGCAGTTCTTC. As protein: CASVLAGVGNEQFF.

This rearrangement joins TRBV9 to TRBJ1-3; D is uncertain. V lost 3 bases, J lost 0 bases, and 4 bases lay in between. Germline V lookup: CDR1 SGDLS, CDR2 YYNGEE. This CDR3 has 13 residues. CDR3 sequence (DNA): TGTGCCAGCAGCGCCAACTCTGGAAACACCATATATTTT. Its translation is CASSANSGNTIYF.

This clone showed up just a few times. The chain joins TRBV30 to TRBJ2-1, with D possibly matching TRBD1 (6 bases). Per germline, CDR1 GTSNPN and CDR2 SVGIG (reference sequence). V was pared by 5 bases and J by 5 bases, with 16 bases between. The CDR3 is 14 amino acids. The CDR3 DNA follows: TGTGCCTGGGATGGGGGCTTTCCCCACAATGAGCAGTTCTTC. Translating it yields CAWDGGFPHNEQFF. Full variable domain (remainder filled in from reference TRBV30 and TRBJ2-1): SQTIHQWPATLVQPVGSPLSLECTVEGTSNPNLYWYRQAAGRGLQLLFYSVGIGQISSEVPQNLSASRPQDRQFILSSKKLLLSDSGFYLCAWDGGFPHNEQFFGPGTRLTVL.

The chain couples TRBV5-1 to TRBJ2-7; TRBD2 matches 8 bases. Unmatched junction bases numbered 3, after V lost 4 bases and J lost 6 bases. The CDR3 spans 12 residues. Germline CDR1 reads SGHRS; CDR2 reads YFSETQ. The CDR3 nucleotides are TGCGCCAGCAGCCCGGGAGGGGTCGAGCAGTACTTC. Translation: CASSPGGVEQYF.

This clone occurred a few times. Here the CDR3 DNA reads TGCGCCAGCAGCCCGACAGGGATTGGGGCCAACGTCCTGACTTTC. The encoded protein is CASSPTGIGANVLTF. The chain is built from TRBV5-1 and TRBJ2-6; TRBD1 matches 7 bases. V was pared by 4 bases and J by 3 bases, with 4 bases of the junction left unmatched. CDR1 and CDR2 (germline): SGHRS, YFSETQ. The CDR3 loop spans 15 amino acids. Filled out from reference TRBV5-1 and TRBJ2-6, the complete variable domain reads KAGVTQTPRYLIKTRGQQVTLSCSPISGHRSVSWYQQTPGQGLQFLFEYFSETQRNKGNFPGRFSGRQFSNSRSEMNVSTLELGDSALYLCASSPTGIGANVLTFGAGSRLTVL.

The chain employs TRBV19 and TRBJ2-7; D is possibly TRBD1 (6 bases). Trimming removed 1 base at V and 5 bases at J, with 12 bases between. The CDR3 length is 14 residues. Germline V gene sequence: CDR1 LNHDA, CDR2 SQIVND (reference sequence). The CDR3 reads CASSIGTGRDEQYF. The CDR3 DNA reads as TGTGCCAGTAGTATAGGTACAGGGCGGGACGAGCAGTACTTC.

This clone was detected a few times. This rearrangement joins TRBV19 to TRBJ1-5; 7 bases are a match to TRBD1. This CDR3 region has 15 residues. The V and J ends lost 2 bases and 9 bases, in that order; junction bases with no gene match: 10. Germline V lookup: CDR1 LNHDA, CDR2 SQIVND (reference sequence). CDR3 bases: TGTGCCAGTAGTATAAGACAGGGACCAGCTGGGCCCCAGCATTTT. Protein sequence: CASSIRQGPAGPQHF.

The V and J genes are TRBV13 and TRBJ1-1; D perhaps matches TRBD1 (5 bases). Germline lookup yields CDR1 PRHDT and CDR2 FYEKMQ (reference sequence). This CDR3 comprises 14 residues. V was pared by 5 bases and J by 1 base, with 11 bases between. As DNA, the CDR3 is TGTGCCAGCAGCCGCGGGGGAGCGAACACTGAAGCTTTCTTT. Residues: CASSRGGANTEAFF.

This clone was seen a handful of times. This sequence joins TRBV6-6 and TRBJ1-1; 7 bases line up with TRBD1. J was trimmed by 7 bases and V by 6 bases; bases with no gene match: 8. Per the germline V gene, CDR1 is MNHNY and CDR2 is SVGAGI (reference sequence). CDR3 length equals 13 residues. CDR3: CASSSDRVGEAFF. As DNA, the CDR3 is TGTGCCAGCAGCTCAGACAGGGTTGGTGAAGCTTTCTTT.

This clone was found a few times. This chain links TRBV19 with TRBJ2-6; TRBD1 is a possible D gene (6 bases). Germline values: CDR1 LNHDA, CDR2 SQIVND (reference sequence). Trimming removed 8 bases at V and 0 bases at J, with 14 bases between. This CDR3 spans 16 amino acids. The CDR3 DNA sequence: TGTGCCAGTCAGCTAGGACAGATCTCTGGGGCCAACGTCCTGACTTTC. Translation: CASQLGQISGANVLTF.